This passage covers 12 T cell receptor beta chains from one sample sequenced in a study of blood T cell repertoires in COVID-19 (dated by TCRdb to the early 2020s). Library construction relied on the immunoSEQ multiplex PCR assay. TCRdb holds this immuneACCESS table with in-frame rearrangements only. Some clones are missing; in checked studies, unresolved V genes explain under half, and the rest has no known cause. This sample comprises under 95,000 clones, around 90% of them detected only once. More than 4% of the sample belongs to the ten largest clones. Sample: peripheral blood. All receptors derive from a man aged 35-49 years with acute or convalescent COVID-19.

This clone was picked up one time. The chain couples TRBV7-3 to TRBJ1-1; no definite D call. CDR1 and CDR2 (germline): SGHTA, FQGTGA. CDR3 size: 13 residues. The V end was cut by 0 bases, the J end by 7 bases, with 9 bases between. The CDR3 region has the DNA TGTGCCAGCAGCTTAACGGAGGGAAGTGAAGCTTTCTTT. It yields the protein CASSLTEGSEAFF.

The V and J genes are TRBV5-1 and TRBJ1-1; D unresolved. This CDR3 spans 13 amino acids. V lost 5 bases and J lost 0, with 8 bases in between. Germline values: CDR1 SGHRS, CDR2 YFSETQ. Written as DNA, the CDR3 is TGCGCCAGCAGGGAGCAATTGAACACTGAAGCTTTCTTT. Translation gives CASREQLNTEAFF.

The V gene is TRBV7-2, the J gene TRBJ1-3; 7 bases match TRBD1. Germline-derived CDR1 and CDR2 are SGHTA and FQGNSA. Losses at the gene ends were 5 bases for V and 5 bases for J; bases not matched to a gene: 9. There are 15 residues in the CDR3. The CDR3 region is CASSPRTGQRNTIYF. The CDR3 region has the DNA TGTGCCAGCAGCCCTAGGACAGGACAGAGAAACACCATATATTTT.

The gene calls are TRBV29-1 and TRBJ1-2; tentatively, D is TRBD1 (5 bases). The CDR3 contains 14 residues. Germline V gene sequence: CDR1 SQVTM, CDR2 ANQGSEA. Trimming left V 4 bases short and J 6 bases short, with 18 bases between. DNA for the CDR3: TGCAGCGTTGGGGCGATTTCAGGGATGGATGGCTACACCTTC. Translating it yields CSVGAISGMDGYTF.

V and J are TRBV5-5 and TRBJ2-2, with TRBD1 matching 8 bases. V dropped 2 bases and J dropped 6; count of bases not matched to a gene: 9. The germline CDR1 and CDR2 sequences are SGHKS and YYEKEE (reference sequence). This CDR3 spans 16 amino acids. CDR3 sequence: CASSFRTGNPPGELFF. CDR3 nucleotides: TGTGCCAGCAGCTTCCGGACAGGGAACCCCCCCGGGGAGCTGTTTTTT.

The chain has TRBV6-5 and TRBJ1-1; 8 nucleotides match TRBD1. V shed 5 bases, J shed 3 bases, and the junction held 5 bases outside the gene matches. The germline V gene has CDR1 MNHEY and CDR2 SVGAGI. CDR3 size: 14 residues. The CDR3 DNA sequence: TGTGCCAGCAGTAGGACAGGGTCCCACACTGAAGCTTTCTTT. This gives the protein CASSRTGSHTEAFF.

The chain joins TRBV19 to TRBJ1-5; D is uncertain. The CDR3 length is 13 residues. Germline V gene data show CDR1 as LNHDA and CDR2 as SQIVND (reference sequence). Trimming left V 7 bases short and J 3 bases short, with 10 bases between. The CDR3 DNA reads as TGTGCCAGTACCCGGGTACACAATCAGCCCCAGCATTTT. Translated: CASTRVHNQPQHF.

This clone was observed a handful of times. The gene calls are TRBV10-3 and TRBJ2-2; 7 nucleotides agree with TRBD1. This CDR3 comprises 15 residues. The junction had 4 bases not matched to a gene; V was cut back by 4 bases and J by 2 bases. CDR1 is ENHRY and CDR2 is SYGVKD in the germline V gene. The chain's CDR3 is CAISAGQVNTGELFF. CDR3 DNA sequence: TGTGCCATCAGTGCAGGACAGGTCAACACCGGGGAGCTGTTTTTT.

This sequence joins TRBV7-8 and TRBJ2-7, with 7 bases aligning to TRBD1. V trimming: 5 bases; J trimming: 6 bases; junction bases outside the gene matches: 7. The germline V gene has CDR1 SGHVS and CDR2 FQNEAQ. This CDR3 is built from 13 residues. Here the CDR3 DNA reads TGTGCCAGCAGCCAGGGGGATCTTCGCGAGCAGTACTTC. Protein product: CASSQGDLREQYF.

This clone was found once. The chain couples TRBV6-5 to TRBJ1-2; TRBD1 agrees at 7 bases. Germline V gene data show CDR1 as MNHEY and CDR2 as SVGAGI. V gave up 6 bases and J gave up 6 bases; unmatched junction bases: 7. The CDR3 loop spans 13 amino acids. The CDR3 here is CASSGQVGDGYTF. The CDR3 region has the DNA TGTGCCAGCAGCGGACAGGTTGGAGATGGCTACACCTTC.

The chain employs TRBV3-1 (or the pseudogene TRBV3-2) and TRBJ1-1; the D gene is possibly TRBD1 (6 bases). This CDR3 region has 15 residues. Between the trimmed V and J ends, which lost 0 bases and 11 bases, there was a span of 19 bases. Germline CDR1 is LGHDT and CDR2 is YNNKEL (reference sequence). CDR3 loop: CASSQEVGGGQGAFF. CDR3 sequence (DNA): TGTGCCAGCAGCCAAGAAGTTGGGGGCGGCCAAGGTGCTTTCTTT.

The chain links TRBV30 to TRBJ2-5; weak D call: TRBD2 (5 bases). Germline-derived CDR1 and CDR2 are GTSNPN and SVGIG (reference sequence). The CDR3 length is 15 residues. Trimming took off 2 bases at V and 2 bases at J, with 15 bases between the two ends. The CDR3 spells CAWSLRPGWQETQYF. CDR3 coding DNA: TGTGCCTGGAGTCTCCGGCCGGGGTGGCAAGAGACCCAGTACTTC.